Here is one T cell receptor beta chain with its context. Its antigen is not identified. V was clipped by 4 bases and J by 5 bases; unmatched bases: 14. The CDR3 extends over 16 amino acids. Germline CDR1 and CDR2: SGHRS and YFSETQ. This sample was taken from a study of T cells in Graves' hyperthyroidism and ophthalmopathy. Study-wide results and limits: Stable hyperthyroidism was separated from ophthalmopathy by a model based on 13 V-J features. Expanded thyroid clonotypes (above 0.001) were mostly also found in blood.

Among the patients, aged 18 to 65, hyperthyroidism was newly diagnosed and had lasted under 2 months. Template material for amplifying TCR beta CDR3 regions consisted of RNA transcripts. A first-round RT-PCR of the TCR CDR3 used the HTBI primer set. TCRdb reprocessed the multiplex PCR reads via MiXCR and lists one record per CDR3 protein. In the table there are 300,000 to 350,000 distinct CDR3 sequences, roughly 13% of which are singletons. Sequences were obtained from blood. The rearrangement joins TRBV5-1 to TRBJ2-5; TRBD2 agrees at 7 bases. The receptor comes from a woman under 40 with Graves' hyperthyroidism. The CDR3 bases are TGCGCCAGCAGCGCCTCTAGCGGCCTAGGCGGCGAGACCCAGTACTTC. This translates into CASSASSGLGGETQYF.